Listed here are 28 T cell receptor beta chains from one sample, sequenced in a study of blood T cell repertoires in COVID-19. Some clones are missing from TCRdb's copy, which holds only in-frame ones; the method was immunoSEQ multiplex PCR. The sample lists hundreds of thousands of clones; over 75% were seen once. Sample: peripheral blood. All receptors derive from a human donor in a cohort sampled during active COVID-19.

The J gene is TRBJ1-2, the V gene TRBV30; 12 bases map to TRBD1. V lost 0 bases and J lost 7; bases outside the gene matches: 6. There are 15 residues in the CDR3. Germline V CDR1 and CDR2: GTSNPN, SVGIG (reference sequence). The CDR3 DNA is TGTGCCTGGAGTGTACCGGGGACAGGGGGCCGTGGCTACACCTTC. Translated, it gives CAWSVPGTGGRGYTF.

In DNA form, the CDR3 reads TGTGCCAGCAGCTCGAGCACCGGGACAGGACAAGAGACCCAGTACTTC. The encoded protein is CASSSSTGTGQETQYF. This chain links TRBV7-2 with TRBJ2-5, with TRBD1 identical over 8 bases. The CDR3 is 16 residues long. Germline loops: CDR1 SGHTA, CDR2 FQGNSA. The trim removed 4 bases at V and 2 bases at J, leaving 9 bases unmatched.

This clone was seen once. This sequence joins TRBV9 and TRBJ1-4, with a possible D match to TRBD1 (6 bases). Germline values: CDR1 SGDLS, CDR2 YYNGEE. Between the trimmed V and J ends, which lost 4 bases and 4 bases, there was a span of 14 bases. The length of the CDR3 is 15 residues. The CDR3 protein is CASSIRGAYNEKLFF. The CDR3 nucleotides are TGTGCCAGCAGCATCAGGGGAGCCTATAATGAAAAACTGTTTTTT.

This sequence joins TRBV7-6 and TRBJ1-1; a possible D gene is TRBD1 (5 bases). Germline CDR1 reads SGHVS; CDR2 reads FNYEAQ. V gave up 4 bases and J gave up 0 bases, with 15 bases separating them. The CDR3 is 16 amino acids. The CDR3, as DNA: TGTGCCAGCAGCTCACTTCCGGCGGGGGTGAACACTGAAGCTTTCTTT. Protein product: CASSSLPAGVNTEAFF.

This rearrangement joins TRBV5-1 to TRBJ2-1, with TRBD2 identical over 12 bases. The junction had 9 bases not matched to a gene; V was cut back by 4 bases and J by 10 bases. Germline-derived CDR1 and CDR2 are SGHRS and YFSETQ. This CDR3 is built from 15 residues. CDR3 nucleotide sequence: TGCGCCAGCAGCGCTCTAGCGGGGGGGCTCGGAGAGCAGTTCTTC. The encoded protein is CASSALAGGLGEQFF.

The chain has TRBV28 and TRBJ1-1; 7 bases map to TRBD1. Looked up from germline, CDR1 is MDHEN and CDR2 is SYDVKM. The CDR3 is made up of 14 amino acids. The V segment lost 3 bases and the J segment 7 bases; nucleotides outside the gene matches: 8. The CDR3 region has the DNA TGTGCCAGCAGTTTGGGACAGCGAGGAGGTGAAGCTTTCTTT. Translating gives CASSLGQRGGEAFF.

J is TRBJ1-1 and V is TRBV4-3; D unclear. Germline V gene data show CDR1 as LGHNA and CDR2 as YSLEER. V was trimmed by 6 bases and J by 1 base, leaving 9 bases between them. The CDR3 is 13 amino acids. The CDR3 bases are TGCGCCAGCAGAGCAGACTGGAACACTGAAGCTTTCTTT. Translated: CASRADWNTEAFF.

The chain employs TRBV28 and TRBJ1-5, with TRBD1 matching over 9 bases. V lost 4 bases and J lost 9; bases outside the gene matches: 16. Germline V gene sequence: CDR1 MDHEN, CDR2 SYDVKM. CDR3 length: 17 residues. This chain's CDR3 is CASSSIGTGLVVRPQHF. The CDR3 nucleotides are TGTGCCAGCAGTTCAATTGGGACAGGGTTAGTTGTCAGGCCCCAGCATTTT.

CDR3 loop: CATSVLQGKSNQPQHF. CDR3 bases: TGTGCCACCAGTGTTCTACAGGGGAAAAGCAATCAGCCCCAGCATTTT. The chain is built from TRBV24-1 and TRBJ1-5, with TRBD1 matching 7 bases. CDR1 KGHDR and CDR2 SFDVKD come from the germline V gene. The trim removed 5 bases at V and 1 base at J, leaving 7 bases unmatched. The CDR3 totals 16 residues.

The chain has TRBV9 and TRBJ2-7, with D perhaps matching TRBD2 (6 bases). Per the germline V gene, CDR1 is SGDLS and CDR2 is YYNGEE. The CDR3 loop spans 15 amino acids. V was shortened by 3 bases and J by 2 bases, with 15 bases between the two germline ends. This CDR3 is CASSAGTPGAYEQYF. The CDR3 nucleotides read TGTGCCAGCAGCGCAGGGACGCCGGGGGCCTACGAGCAGTACTTC.

V is TRBV7-3 and J is TRBJ2-3, with D hard to call. Trimming removed 1 base from V and 0 bases from J, with 5 bases in between. Germline CDR1 and CDR2: SGHTA and FQGTGA. The CDR3 runs to 14 residues. The CDR3 loop reads CASSLMSSTDTQYF. CDR3 coding DNA: TGTGCCAGCAGCTTAATGTCTAGCACAGATACGCAGTATTTT.

The chain joins TRBV4-2 to TRBJ1-2, with D perhaps TRBD1 (6 bases). Germline V lookup: CDR1 LGHNA, CDR2 YNFKEQ. The CDR3 contains 14 residues. The V end lost 0 bases, the J end lost 4 bases, and 9 bases lay between the germline ends. This CDR3 reads CASSQDRGGYGYTF. CDR3 sequence (DNA): TGTGCCAGCAGCCAAGATAGAGGGGGCTATGGCTACACCTTC.

The chain carries TRBV28 and TRBJ2-7, with TRBD2 identical over 10 bases. This CDR3 is 18 amino acids long. V shed 1 base and J 6 bases; nucleotides not matched to a gene: 15. Germline loops: CDR1 MDHEN, CDR2 SYDVKM. CDR3 nucleotide sequence: TGTGCCAGCAGTTTATACCTTACCACGAGGCTAGCGGGAGCCGAGCAGTACTTC. Residues: CASSLYLTTRLAGAEQYF.

The chain recombines TRBV5-1 with TRBJ2-1; the match to TRBD2 covers 11 bases. Germline CDR1 is SGHRS and CDR2 is YFSETQ. This CDR3 region has 16 residues. J lost 3 bases, V lost 4 bases, and 6 bases had no gene match. CDR3 sequence reads: CASSSIAGGIYNEQFF. DNA for the CDR3: TGCGCCAGCAGCAGCATAGCGGGAGGGATCTACAATGAGCAGTTCTTC.

The genes are TRBV30 and TRBJ2-5; D gene ambiguous. CDR3 length: 16 amino acids. The V gene's germline CDR1 is GTSNPN and CDR2 SVGIG (reference sequence). The ends were cut back, 1 base at V and 1 base at J, with 16 bases in the middle. In DNA, the CDR3 is TGTGCCTGGAGTGACCGCGCCCGCCCAACCCAAGAGACCCAGTACTTC. The encoded protein is CAWSDRARPTQETQYF.

The chain recombines TRBV11-2 with TRBJ2-3; 8 bases map to TRBD2. The V gene's germline CDR1 is SGHAT and CDR2 FQNNGV. The ends lost 5 bases at V and 3 bases at J; junction bases unmatched: 4. CDR3 length: 14 amino acids. In nucleotides, the CDR3 is TGTGCCAGCAGCCCGACGGGGGGGACAGATACGCAGTATTTT. Protein sequence: CASSPTGGTDTQYF.

J is TRBJ2-7 and V is TRBV13, with D tentatively TRBD1 (6 bases). CDR1 is PRHDT and CDR2 is FYEKMQ in the germline V gene (reference sequence). V was pared by 5 bases and J by 3 bases, with 20 bases between. This CDR3 has 16 amino acids. The CDR3 is CASSPNKDSPLYEQYF. CDR3 bases: TGTGCCAGCAGCCCAAATAAGGACAGTCCGCTCTACGAGCAGTACTTC.

V and J are TRBV9 and TRBJ1-1; tentative D call: TRBD1 (5 bases). CDR3 size: 14 residues. In germline, CDR1 is SGDLS, CDR2 YYNGEE. The V and J ends lost 3 bases and 3 bases respectively, with 12 bases between them. In DNA, the CDR3 is TGTGCCAGCAGCGCCAGGGTTGATTACACTGAAGCTTTCTTT. This gives the protein CASSARVDYTEAFF.

The CDR3 sequence is CASSYPQEALYEQYF. CDR3 nucleotides: TGTGCCAGCAGTTACCCCCAGGAAGCCTTATACGAGCAGTACTTC. The chain has TRBV6-2 or TRBV6-3 and TRBJ2-7; D remains ambiguous. The CDR3 spans 15 residues. Germline V lookup: CDR1 MNHEY, CDR2 SVGEGT. Trimming removed 2 bases at V and 4 bases at J, with 15 bases between.

This chain joins TRBV27 and TRBJ2-7, with 8 bases matching TRBD2. CDR3 length: 17 amino acids. Germline CDR1 MNHEY, CDR2 SMNVEV (reference sequence). The V gene end was trimmed by 0 bases and the J gene end by 5 bases; junction bases not matched to a gene: 12. The CDR3 protein is CASSLSSLSGRPNEQYF. CDR3 DNA: TGTGCCAGCAGTTTATCGTCCTTGAGCGGGAGACCTAACGAGCAGTACTTC.

This chain uses TRBV4-1 with TRBJ1-4; D gene ambiguous. The CDR3 spans 15 residues. Trimming pared 0 bases from V and 3 bases from J, leaving 8 bases between. The germline V gene encodes CDR1 MGHRA and CDR2 YSYEKL. The CDR3 sequence: CASSQDGRSNEKLFF. CDR3 DNA sequence: TGCGCCAGCAGCCAAGATGGGAGGTCTAATGAAAAACTGTTTTTT.

The rearrangement links TRBV5-1 to TRBJ2-7; TRBD2 agrees at 9 bases. Germline CDR1 and CDR2: SGHRS and YFSETQ. The V and J ends lost 0 bases and 6 bases, in that order; junction bases with no gene match: 4. CDR3 length: 14 residues. CDR3 coding DNA: TGCGCCAGCAGCTTGGGCGGGAGGGCCGGCGAGCAGTACTTC. As protein: CASSLGGRAGEQYF.

The V and J genes are TRBV30 and TRBJ1-1, with TRBD1 matching 7 bases. The trim removed 0 bases at V and 3 bases at J, leaving 13 bases unmatched. CDR1 is GTSNPN and CDR2 is SVGIG in the germline V gene (reference sequence). The CDR3 totals 17 residues. In DNA, the CDR3 is TGTGCCTGGAGTGTAGGAGTCGAGGGGGCGCTTGACACTGAAGCTTTCTTT. Translated, it gives CAWSVGVEGALDTEAFF. Looking up the rest from reference TRBV30 and TRBJ1-1 gives the full variable domain: SQTIHQWPATLVQPVGSPLSLECTVEGTSNPNLYWYRQAAGRGLQLLFYSVGIGQISSEVPQNLSASRPQDRQFILSSKKLLLSDSGFYLCAWSVGVEGALDTEAFFGQGTRLTVV.

This chain connects TRBV3-1 (or the pseudogene TRBV3-2) to TRBJ1-2, with TRBD1 as a possible D gene (6 bases). Germline loops: CDR1 LGHDT, CDR2 YNNKEL (reference sequence). The V end lost 1 base, the J end lost 7 bases, and 16 bases lay between the germline ends. This CDR3 is 15 amino acids long. The CDR3 spells CASSQGRGGAFGYTF. CDR3 nucleotides: TGTGCCAGCAGCCAAGGTCGAGGGGGGGCATTTGGCTACACCTTC.

The chain recombines TRBV2 with TRBJ2-3; 14 nucleotides agree with TRBD2. The junction had 13 bases not matched to a gene; V was cut back by 6 bases and J by 5 bases. Germline V gene lookup returns CDR1 SNHLY and CDR2 FYNNEI. This CDR3 has 18 amino acids. CDR3 bases: TGTGCCAGCAGCCCCTCGACTAGCGGGGGGGCCGAGGGAGATACGCAGTATTTT. Encoded protein: CASSPSTSGGAEGDTQYF. Full variable domain (remainder filled in from reference TRBV2 and TRBJ2-3): EPEVTQTPSHQVTQMGQEVILRCVPISNHLYFYWYRQILGQKVEFLVSFYNNEISEKSEIFDDQFSVERPDGSNFTLKIRSTKLEDSAMYFCASSPSTSGGAEGDTQYFGPGTRLTVL.

The rearrangement joins TRBV10-3 to TRBJ2-7, with 12 bases matching TRBD1. Trimming took 3 bases from V and 1 from J; bases not matched to a gene: 4. This CDR3 has 16 amino acids. Germline V gene sequence: CDR1 ENHRY, CDR2 SYGVKD. CDR3 in amino acids: CAISDPGQGASYEQYF. The CDR3 DNA reads as TGTGCCATCAGTGATCCGGGACAGGGGGCGTCCTACGAGCAGTACTTC.

This clone was found once. This sequence joins TRBV6-2 or TRBV6-3 and TRBJ2-7; D remains unclear. The germline gives CDR1 MNHEY, CDR2 SVGEGT. The CDR3 totals 13 residues. Trimming took off 4 bases at V and 2 bases at J, with 9 bases between the two ends. CDR3 in DNA: TGTGCCAGCAGTTCCATCCCAACCTACGAGCAGTACTTC. Its translation is CASSSIPTYEQYF.

The sample holds a few counts of this clone. Other nucleotide sequences from this sample produce the same CDR3. V usage is TRBV30 and J usage is TRBJ1-5; 7 nucleotides agree with TRBD1. CDR1 and CDR2 (germline): GTSNPN, SVGIG (reference sequence). V shed 0 bases and J 4 bases; nucleotides not matched to a gene: 0. The CDR3 loop spans 13 amino acids. CDR3 nucleotide sequence: TGTGCCTGGAGTGTACAGGGGAATCAGCCCCAGCATTTT. This gives the protein CAWSVQGNQPQHF.